One sample yielded the 28 T cell receptor beta chains listed below, sequenced in a study of cytomegalovirus exposure and HLA in healthy donors. Vbeta (60) and Jbeta (13) primers were used in the PCR. The assay was immunoSEQ multiplex PCR, and TCRdb's table has in-frame clones only and misses some. The data hold fewer than 110,000 clones, with more than 80% observed a single time. The specimen sequenced was PBMCs. The receptors were gathered from a man aged 25 to 40 in good health and CMV-seronegative.

The gene calls are TRBV19 and TRBJ2-7, with TRBD2 identical over 7 bases. Germline CDR1 LNHDA, CDR2 SQIVND (reference sequence). Trimming took 4 bases from V and 2 from J; bases not matched to a gene: 8. CDR3 length equals 15 residues. Here the CDR3 reads CASSTGLVATYEQYF. The CDR3 region has the DNA TGTGCCAGTAGTACTGGACTAGTCGCGACCTACGAGCAGTACTTC.

This sequence joins TRBV30 and TRBJ1-1, with TRBD1 matching over 10 bases. Trimming took 3 bases from V and 5 from J; bases not matched to a gene: 9. Germline loops: CDR1 GTSNPN, CDR2 SVGIG (reference sequence). The CDR3 consists of 15 residues. The CDR3 nucleotides read TGTGCCTGGAGGGGGACAGGGGCAAGACGGACTGAAGCTTTCTTT. This codes for CAWRGTGARRTEAFF.

The V gene is TRBV7-8, the J gene TRBJ2-7; TRBD2 aligns across 8 bases. Per the germline V gene, CDR1 is SGHVS and CDR2 is FQNEAQ. The CDR3 consists of 16 residues. The junction had 11 bases not matched to a gene; V was cut back by 1 base and J by 6 bases. As DNA, the CDR3 is TGTGCCAGCAGCTTAGGGCCCGGGGGGGGCGGCGCCGAGCAGTACTTC. As protein: CASSLGPGGGGAEQYF.

V and J are TRBV6-6 and TRBJ2-7; 7 positions match TRBD1. There are 16 residues in the CDR3. The junction had 15 bases not matched to a gene; V was cut back by 4 bases and J by 6 bases. Per the germline V gene, CDR1 is MNHNY and CDR2 is SVGAGI (reference sequence). CDR3 residues: CASSSPRGGAGLEQYF. The CDR3 DNA reads as TGTGCCAGCAGTTCCCCCCGAGGGGGCGCTGGGCTCGAGCAGTACTTC.

This CDR3 reads CASSLNRGTGNTIYF. The DNA for the CDR3 is TGCGCCAGCAGCTTGAATAGGGGCACTGGAAACACCATATATTTT. V usage is TRBV5-1 and J usage is TRBJ1-3, with D possibly TRBD1 on 5 matching bases. The CDR3 consists of 15 residues. Germline CDR1 is SGHRS and CDR2 is YFSETQ. V was trimmed by 1 base and J by 2 bases, leaving 10 bases between them.

This chain joins TRBV9 and TRBJ2-6, with a weak D call TRBD2 (6 bases). CDR3 length: 15 residues. V lost 5 bases, J lost 1 base, and 10 bases lay in between. The germline V gene encodes CDR1 SGDLS and CDR2 YYNGEE. CDR3 nucleotides: TGTGCCAGCAGTACCGGGGGTTCTGGGGCCAACGTCCTGACTTTC. It encodes CASSTGGSGANVLTF.

The chain links TRBV15 to TRBJ2-7, with TRBD2 matching 11 bases. Germline CDR1 is LNHNV and CDR2 is YYDKDF (reference sequence). This CDR3 region has 16 residues. V gave up 2 bases and J gave up 0 bases; unmatched junction bases: 3. CDR3 residues: CATSRPTSGSSYEQYF. CDR3 DNA sequence: TGTGCCACCAGCAGACCAACTAGCGGGAGCTCCTACGAGCAGTACTTC.

This clone came up once. The J gene is TRBJ2-3, the V gene TRBV2; D ambiguous. The CDR3 consists of 13 residues. The germline CDR1 and CDR2 sequences are SNHLY and FYNNEI. Trimming pared 8 bases from V and 1 base from J, leaving 10 bases between. CDR3 residues: CASREGRTDTQYF. CDR3 DNA: TGTGCCAGCCGAGAAGGGCGCACAGATACGCAGTATTTT.

The rearrangement links TRBV7-9 to TRBJ2-1; weak D call: TRBD2 (6 bases). This CDR3 has 15 residues. Germline V lookup: CDR1 SEHNR, CDR2 FQNEAQ (reference sequence). The germline V and J ends were trimmed by 5 bases and 8 bases, with 19 bases remaining between them. DNA of the CDR3: TGTGCCAGCAGCCCCTCGCGGGGTGAAAGGGATGAGCAGTTCTTC. Encoded protein: CASSPSRGERDEQFF.

The chain is built from TRBV7-8 and TRBJ2-7; D possibly corresponds to TRBD1 (5 bases). The germline gives CDR1 SGHVS, CDR2 FQNEAQ. The length of the CDR3 is 14 residues. V gave up 5 bases and J gave up 2 bases, with 13 bases separating them. CDR3 in DNA: TGTGCCAGCAGCCTGCAGGTAGGGGCCTACGAGCAGTACTTC. It yields the protein CASSLQVGAYEQYF.

The chain uses TRBV5-1 and TRBJ2-2; 7 nucleotides line up with TRBD1. Germline V gives CDR1 SGHRS, CDR2 YFSETQ. V shed 7 bases, J shed 0 bases, and the junction held 9 bases outside the gene matches. The CDR3 has 16 amino acids. The CDR3 DNA is TGCGCCAGCCGCTCGACCGGGACAGCGAACACCGGGGAGCTGTTTTTT. Translation gives CASRSTGTANTGELFF.

J is TRBJ2-3 and V is TRBV28; a possible D gene is TRBD2 (5 bases). This CDR3 contains 17 residues. Germline lookup yields CDR1 MDHEN and CDR2 SYDVKM. V was cut by 3 bases and J by 4 bases, with 20 bases left in between. The CDR3 reads CASSFPGPNGEPDTQYF. CDR3 coding DNA: TGTGCCAGCAGTTTCCCCGGGCCGAACGGGGAGCCAGATACGCAGTATTTT.

This chain joins TRBV10-1 and TRBJ2-7; TRBD2 aligns across 11 bases. The CDR3 loop spans 17 amino acids. The J segment lost 1 base and the V segment lost 6 bases, leaving 11 bases of the junction unmatched. The V gene's germline CDR1 is WNHNN and CDR2 SYGVQD (reference sequence). The CDR3, as DNA: TGCGCCAGCAGCAACACTAGCGGGGGAGCCCTTTCCTACGAGCAGTACTTC. It yields the protein CASSNTSGGALSYEQYF.

The rearrangement links TRBV7-2 to TRBJ1-1; D not certain. The V gene's germline CDR1 is SGHTA and CDR2 FQGNSA. V lost 1 base to trimming and J lost 1 base, with 7 bases between them. The CDR3 contains 14 residues. CDR3: CASSLVAANTEAFF. The CDR3, as DNA: TGTGCCAGCAGCTTAGTTGCGGCGAACACTGAAGCTTTCTTT.

The genes are TRBV5-4 and TRBJ2-5; 10 bases fit TRBD2. V dropped 4 bases and J dropped 7; count of bases not matched to a gene: 10. From germline, CDR1 is SGHNT and CDR2 YYREEE (reference sequence). The CDR3 length is 15 residues. The CDR3: CASSPGTSAGVTQYF. The DNA of the CDR3 is TGTGCCAGCAGCCCCGGGACTAGCGCGGGTGTGACCCAGTACTTC.

This clone has only one observation. The V and J genes are TRBV27 and TRBJ1-5, with D uncertain. The CDR3 contains 11 residues. CDR1 MNHEY and CDR2 SMNVEV come from the germline V gene (reference sequence). With 4 bases removed from V and 9 bases from J, the gap between germline ends came to 7 bases. CDR3 sequence reads: CASSSRRPQHF. The CDR3 bases are TGTGCCAGCAGTTCCCGTCGGCCCCAGCATTTT.

This clone was detected once. The chain is built from TRBV4-1 and TRBJ1-1, with a tentative D call TRBD1 (6 bases). This CDR3 is built from 15 residues. CDR1 and CDR2 from the germline V gene are MGHRA and YSYEKL. Trimming took off 3 bases at V and 0 bases at J, with 11 bases between the two ends. The CDR3 is CASSQATGMNTEAFF. The DNA for the CDR3 is TGCGCCAGCAGCCAGGCGACAGGTATGAACACTGAAGCTTTCTTT.

The chain couples TRBV4-1 to TRBJ1-1; D perhaps matches TRBD1 (6 bases). The CDR3 has 15 residues. The germline V and J ends were trimmed by 2 bases and 11 bases, with 21 bases remaining between them. The V gene's germline CDR1 is MGHRA and CDR2 YSYEKL. CDR3 sequence: CASSQQQTTGTRAFF. The CDR3 DNA is TGCGCCAGCAGCCAACAGCAAACGACAGGCACCAGGGCTTTCTTT.

V is TRBV25-1 and J is TRBJ1-5; D is possibly TRBD1 (5 bases). This CDR3 contains 14 residues. Germline CDR1 is MGHDK and CDR2 is SYGVNS. The V end lost 8 bases, the J end lost 3 bases, and 14 bases lay between the germline ends. CDR3 protein: CASGEGRINQPQHF. CDR3 nucleotide sequence: TGTGCCAGCGGGGAGGGACGGATCAATCAGCCCCAGCATTTT.

This clone was detected many times. Other DNA sequences within the sample encode an identical CDR3. The chain uses TRBV7-9 and TRBJ1-1; unclear D gene. The germline V gene has CDR1 SEHNR and CDR2 FQNEAQ (reference sequence). This CDR3 region has 12 residues. The V gene lost 0 bases and the J gene lost 7 bases, with 6 bases spanning the gap. The DNA for the CDR3 is TGTGCCAGCAGCTTAGCCCGGGGTGAAGCTTTCTTT. Translation gives CASSLARGEAFF.

This clone occurred once. This chain joins TRBV5-1 and TRBJ1-2, with D perhaps TRBD1 (5 bases). V was cut by 0 bases and J by 2 bases, with 11 bases left in between. Germline lookup yields CDR1 SGHRS and CDR2 YFSETQ. The CDR3 is made up of 15 amino acids. CDR3 loop: CASSLVSPGNYGYTF. CDR3 nucleotides: TGCGCCAGCAGCTTGGTTAGTCCAGGGAACTATGGCTACACCTTC.

The chain is built from TRBV6-6 and TRBJ2-3; 9 nucleotides agree with TRBD2. Trimming took 7 bases from V and 1 from J; bases not matched to a gene: 6. Looked up from germline, CDR1 is MNHNY and CDR2 is SVGAGI (reference sequence). The CDR3 extends over 15 amino acids. CDR3 protein: CASIDSGGGTDTQYF. The DNA of the CDR3 is TGTGCCAGCATCGATAGCGGGGGTGGCACAGATACGCAGTATTTT.

The J gene is TRBJ1-2, the V gene TRBV30; TRBD1 matches 7 bases. CDR1 GTSNPN and CDR2 SVGIG come from the germline V gene (reference sequence). This CDR3 has 17 amino acids. V lost 2 bases to trimming and J lost 3 bases; unmatched junction nucleotides: 15. The CDR3 loop is CAWSPFGTDGLYYGYTF. In DNA form, the CDR3 reads TGTGCCTGGAGTCCCTTTGGGACAGACGGACTTTACTATGGCTACACCTTC.

The gene calls are TRBV11-2 and TRBJ2-1; 10 positions agree with TRBD2. The CDR3 length is 15 residues. The germline gives CDR1 SGHAT, CDR2 FQNNGV. V shed 5 bases and J 0 bases; nucleotides not matched to a gene: 1. CDR3 in DNA: TGTGCCAGCAGCCCTAGCGGGAGCTCCTACAATGAGCAGTTCTTC. It is translated as CASSPSGSSYNEQFF.

This chain uses TRBV25-1 with TRBJ1-1; the match to TRBD1 covers 8 bases. The CDR3 is 15 residues long. Per germline, CDR1 MGHDK and CDR2 SYGVNS. V lost 0 bases and J lost 6; bases outside the gene matches: 6. CDR3 in amino acids: CASSEYMTGAAEAFF. The CDR3 nucleotides read TGTGCCAGCAGTGAATATATGACAGGGGCGGCTGAAGCTTTCTTT.

The chain employs TRBV5-1 and TRBJ2-5; 9 bases are shared with TRBD2. The junction had 10 bases not matched to a gene; V was cut back by 5 bases and J by 5 bases. The CDR3 has 15 residues. CDR1 is SGHRS, CDR2 YFSETQ, per germline. DNA for the CDR3: TGCGCCAGCAGTGCGGAGCGGGGGGCCTGGGAGACCCAGTACTTC. This translates into CASSAERGAWETQYF.

CDR3 bases: TGTGCCAGCAGCCTTTCGGGGGGGACAGAGCAGTTCTTC. Protein product: CASSLSGGTEQFF. This chain uses TRBV16 with TRBJ2-1; 8 bases fit TRBD2. V was clipped by 4 bases and J by 10 bases; unmatched bases: 6. The CDR3 runs to 13 residues. Germline CDR1 and CDR2: KGHSY and FQNENV.

The chain employs TRBV4-2 and TRBJ2-1; 9 bases fit TRBD2. The germline gives CDR1 LGHNA, CDR2 YNFKEQ. This CDR3 region has 16 residues. After removal of 0 bases from V and 4 bases from J, the junction contained 4 bases not matched to a gene. CDR3 protein: CASSQDLAGRYNEQFF. Here the CDR3 DNA reads TGTGCCAGCAGCCAAGATCTAGCGGGGCGATACAATGAGCAGTTCTTC.